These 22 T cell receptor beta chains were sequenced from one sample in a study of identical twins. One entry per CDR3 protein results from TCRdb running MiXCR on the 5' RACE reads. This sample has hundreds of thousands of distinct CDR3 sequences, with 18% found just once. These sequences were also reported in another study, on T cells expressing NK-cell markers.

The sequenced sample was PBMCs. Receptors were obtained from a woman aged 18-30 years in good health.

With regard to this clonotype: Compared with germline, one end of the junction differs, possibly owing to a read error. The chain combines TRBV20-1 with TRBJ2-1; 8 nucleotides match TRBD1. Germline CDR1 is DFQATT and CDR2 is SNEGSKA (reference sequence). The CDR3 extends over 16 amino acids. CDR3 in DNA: TGCAGTGCAAGAGGGGCACAGGGGGGTTCCTACAATGAGCAGTTCTTC. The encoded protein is CSARGAQGGSYNEQFF.

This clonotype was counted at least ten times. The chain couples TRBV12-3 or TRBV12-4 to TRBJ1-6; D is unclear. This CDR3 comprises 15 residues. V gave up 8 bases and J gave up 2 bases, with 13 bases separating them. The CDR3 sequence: CASGLRLPYNSPLHF. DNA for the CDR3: TGTGCCAGCGGGCTGAGGTTGCCCTATAATTCACCCCTCCACTTT.

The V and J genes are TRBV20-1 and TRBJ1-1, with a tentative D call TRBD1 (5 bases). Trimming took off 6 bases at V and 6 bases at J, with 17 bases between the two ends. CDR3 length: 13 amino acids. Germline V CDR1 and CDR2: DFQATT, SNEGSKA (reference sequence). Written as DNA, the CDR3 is TGCAGTGCCAGTTTAAGTGGGGCTCCTGAAGCTTTCTTT. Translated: CSASLSGAPEAFF.

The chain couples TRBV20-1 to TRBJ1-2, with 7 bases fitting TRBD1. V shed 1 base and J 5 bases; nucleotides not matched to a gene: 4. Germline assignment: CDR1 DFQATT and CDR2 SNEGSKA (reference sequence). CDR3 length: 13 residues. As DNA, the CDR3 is TGCAGTGCTAGAGTTGGGACAGATTATGGCTACACCTTC. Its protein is CSARVGTDYGYTF.

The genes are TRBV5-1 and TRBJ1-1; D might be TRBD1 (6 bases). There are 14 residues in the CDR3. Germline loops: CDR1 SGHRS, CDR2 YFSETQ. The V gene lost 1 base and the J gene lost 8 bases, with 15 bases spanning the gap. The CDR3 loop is CASSLNTGGPEAFF. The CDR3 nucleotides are TGCGCCAGCAGCTTGAATACGGGGGGGCCCGAAGCTTTCTTT.

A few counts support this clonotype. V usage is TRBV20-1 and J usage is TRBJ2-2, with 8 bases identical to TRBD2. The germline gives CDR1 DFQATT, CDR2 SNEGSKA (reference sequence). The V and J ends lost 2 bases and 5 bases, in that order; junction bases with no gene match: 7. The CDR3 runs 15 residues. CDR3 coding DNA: TGCAGTGCTAGACCCCCCCGGGGGGGTACCGGGGAGCTGTTTTTT. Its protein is CSARPPRGGTGELFF.

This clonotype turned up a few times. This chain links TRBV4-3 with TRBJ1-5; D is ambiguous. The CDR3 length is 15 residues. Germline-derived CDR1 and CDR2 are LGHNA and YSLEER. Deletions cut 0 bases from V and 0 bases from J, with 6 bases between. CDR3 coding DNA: TGCGCCAGCAGCCAAGACGCGTATAGCAATCAGCCCCAGCATTTT. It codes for CASSQDAYSNQPQHF.

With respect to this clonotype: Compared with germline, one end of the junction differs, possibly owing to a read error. The CDR3, as DNA: TGCAGTGCTATCTGGACTAGCGGGGCCATTCCCTATAATGAGCAGTTCTTC. Amino acid sequence: CSAIWTSGAIPYNEQFF. This chain connects TRBV20-1 to TRBJ2-1, with TRBD2 identical over 12 bases. The CDR3 consists of 17 residues. The V gene's germline CDR1 is DFQATT and CDR2 SNEGSKA (reference sequence).

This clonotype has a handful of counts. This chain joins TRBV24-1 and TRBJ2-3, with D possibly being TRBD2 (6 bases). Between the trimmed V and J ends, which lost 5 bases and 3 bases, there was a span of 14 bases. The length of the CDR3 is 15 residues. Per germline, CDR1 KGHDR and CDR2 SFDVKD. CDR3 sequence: CATSASGEETDTQYF. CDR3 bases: TGTGCCACCAGTGCGTCGGGGGAGGAGACAGATACGCAGTATTTT.

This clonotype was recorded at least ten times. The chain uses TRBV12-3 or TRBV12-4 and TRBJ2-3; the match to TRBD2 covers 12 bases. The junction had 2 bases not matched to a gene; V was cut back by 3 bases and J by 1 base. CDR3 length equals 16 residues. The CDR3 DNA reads TGTGCCAGCAGTTTCTGGACTAGCGGGGGCACAGATACGCAGTATTTT. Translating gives CASSFWTSGGTDTQYF.

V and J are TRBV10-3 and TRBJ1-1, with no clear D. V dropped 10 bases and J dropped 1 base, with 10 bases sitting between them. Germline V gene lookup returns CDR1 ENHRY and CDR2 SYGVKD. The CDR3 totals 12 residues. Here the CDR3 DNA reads TGTGCCACGCTTTCACAGAACACTGAAGCTTTCTTT. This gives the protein CATLSQNTEAFF.

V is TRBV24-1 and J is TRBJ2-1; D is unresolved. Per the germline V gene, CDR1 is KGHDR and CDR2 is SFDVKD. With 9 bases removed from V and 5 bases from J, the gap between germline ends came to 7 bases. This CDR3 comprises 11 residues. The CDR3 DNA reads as TGTGCCACCGCAACCCACAATGAGCAGTTCTTC. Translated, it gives CATATHNEQFF.

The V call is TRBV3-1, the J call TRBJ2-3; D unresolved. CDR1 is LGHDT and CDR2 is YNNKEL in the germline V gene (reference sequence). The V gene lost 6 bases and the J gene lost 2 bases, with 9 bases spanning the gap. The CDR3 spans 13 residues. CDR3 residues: CASRGADTDTQYF. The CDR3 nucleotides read TGTGCCAGCAGGGGCGCCGACACAGATACGCAGTATTTT.

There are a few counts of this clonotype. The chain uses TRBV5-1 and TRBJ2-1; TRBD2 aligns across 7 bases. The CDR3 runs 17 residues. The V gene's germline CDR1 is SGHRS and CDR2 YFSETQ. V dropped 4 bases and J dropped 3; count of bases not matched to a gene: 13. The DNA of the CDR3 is TGCGCCAGCAGCCCTGAACCGGGACTACATGGCTACAATGAGCAGTTCTTC. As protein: CASSPEPGLHGYNEQFF.

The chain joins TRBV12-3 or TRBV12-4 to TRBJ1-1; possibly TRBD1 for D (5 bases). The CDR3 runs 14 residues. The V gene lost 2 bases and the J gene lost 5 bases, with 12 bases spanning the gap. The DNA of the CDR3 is TGTGCCAGCAGTTTATGGGGGGATGGGACTGAAGCTTTCTTT. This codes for CASSLWGDGTEAFF.

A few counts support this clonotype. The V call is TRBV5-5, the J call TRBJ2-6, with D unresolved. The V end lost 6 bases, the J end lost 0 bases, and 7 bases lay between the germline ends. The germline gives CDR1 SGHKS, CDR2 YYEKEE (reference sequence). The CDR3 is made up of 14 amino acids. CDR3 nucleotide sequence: TGTGCCAGCAACACGATCTCTGGGGCCAACGTCCTGACTTTC. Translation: CASNTISGANVLTF.

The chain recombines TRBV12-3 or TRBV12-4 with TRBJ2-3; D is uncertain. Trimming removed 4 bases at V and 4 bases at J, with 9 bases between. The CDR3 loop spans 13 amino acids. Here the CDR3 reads CASSSTFADTQYF. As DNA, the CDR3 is TGTGCCAGCAGTTCAACATTCGCAGATACGCAGTATTTT.

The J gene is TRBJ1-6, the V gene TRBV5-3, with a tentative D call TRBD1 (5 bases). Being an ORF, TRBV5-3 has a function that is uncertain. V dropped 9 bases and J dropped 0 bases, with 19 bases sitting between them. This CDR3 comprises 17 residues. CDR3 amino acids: CATQSGNLGSYNSPLHF. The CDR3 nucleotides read TGTGCCACCCAATCAGGGAACCTGGGCTCCTATAATTCACCCCTCCACTTT.

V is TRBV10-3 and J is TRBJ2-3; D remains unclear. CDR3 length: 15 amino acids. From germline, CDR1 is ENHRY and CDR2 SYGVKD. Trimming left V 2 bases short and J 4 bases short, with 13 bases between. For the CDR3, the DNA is TGTGCCATCAGTGAGGCGAAATCTAGTTCAGATACGCAGTATTTT. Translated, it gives CAISEAKSSSDTQYF.

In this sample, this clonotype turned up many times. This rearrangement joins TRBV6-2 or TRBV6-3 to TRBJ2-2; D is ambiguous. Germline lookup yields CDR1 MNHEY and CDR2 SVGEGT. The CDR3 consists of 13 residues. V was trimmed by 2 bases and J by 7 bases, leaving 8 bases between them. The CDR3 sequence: CASSYAAGGELFF. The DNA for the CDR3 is TGTGCCAGCAGTTACGCAGCAGGCGGGGAGCTGTTTTTT.

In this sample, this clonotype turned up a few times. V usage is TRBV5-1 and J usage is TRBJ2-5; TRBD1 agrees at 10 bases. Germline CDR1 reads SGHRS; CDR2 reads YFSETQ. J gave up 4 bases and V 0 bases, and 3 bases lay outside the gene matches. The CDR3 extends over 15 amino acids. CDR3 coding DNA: TGCGCCAGCAGCTTGGCCCGGACAGGGGGAGAGACCCAGTACTTC. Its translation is CASSLARTGGETQYF. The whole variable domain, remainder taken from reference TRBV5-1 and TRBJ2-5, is KAGVTQTPRYLIKTRGQQVTLSCSPISGHRSVSWYQQTPGQGLQFLFEYFSETQRNKGNFPGRFSGRQFSNSRSEMNVSTLELGDSALYLCASSLARTGGETQYFGPGTRLLVL.

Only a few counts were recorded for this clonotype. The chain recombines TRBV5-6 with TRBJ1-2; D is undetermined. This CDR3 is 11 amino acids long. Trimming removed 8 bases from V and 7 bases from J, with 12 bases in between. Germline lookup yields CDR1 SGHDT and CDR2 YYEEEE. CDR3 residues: CASTRGAGYTF. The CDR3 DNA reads TGTGCCAGTACGCGGGGTGCTGGCTACACCTTC. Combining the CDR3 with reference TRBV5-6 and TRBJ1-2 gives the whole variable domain DAGVTQSPTHLIKTRGQQVTLRCSPKSGHDTVSWYQQALGQGPQFIFQYYEEEERQRGNFPDRFSGHQFPNYSSELNVNALLLGDSALYLCASTRGAGYTFGSGTRLTVV.